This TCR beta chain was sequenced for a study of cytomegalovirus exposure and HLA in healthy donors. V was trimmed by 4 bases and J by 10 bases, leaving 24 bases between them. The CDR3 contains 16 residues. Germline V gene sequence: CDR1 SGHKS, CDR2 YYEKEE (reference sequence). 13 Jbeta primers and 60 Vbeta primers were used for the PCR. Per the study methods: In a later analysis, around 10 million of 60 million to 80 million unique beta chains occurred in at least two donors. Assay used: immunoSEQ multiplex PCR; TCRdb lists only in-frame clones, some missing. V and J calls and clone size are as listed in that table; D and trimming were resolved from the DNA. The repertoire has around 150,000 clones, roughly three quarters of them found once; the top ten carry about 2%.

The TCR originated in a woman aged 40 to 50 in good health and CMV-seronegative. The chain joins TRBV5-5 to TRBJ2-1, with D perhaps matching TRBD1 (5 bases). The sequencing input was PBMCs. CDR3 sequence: CASSGPGPLLQWEQFF. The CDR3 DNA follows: TGTGCCAGCAGCGGACCAGGGCCACTATTACAATGGGAGCAGTTCTTC. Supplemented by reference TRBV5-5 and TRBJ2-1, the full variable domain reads DAGVTQSPTHLIKTRGQQVTLRCSPISGHKSVSWYQQVLGQGPQFIFQYYEKEERGRGNFPDRFSARQFPNYSSELNVNALLLGDSALYLCASSGPGPLLQWEQFFGPGTRLTVL.